The sequence of this T cell receptor beta chain was determined in a study of response to subunit inactivated influenza vaccine. The study's findings and limits: The authors offered the suggestion that each seasonal influenza vaccination recruits few new T cells.

For this clonotype: Its antigen is still unknown.

Trimming cost V 0 bases and J 8 bases; bases outside gene matches: 5. Germline CDR1 and CDR2: DFQATT and SNEGSKA (reference sequence). The CDR3 has 15 residues. Each CDR3 protein is one row after TCRdb ran MiXCR on the RT-PCR reads. The repertoire includes about 650,000 distinct CDR3 sequences, 14% of them detected once, and roughly 7.6% sits in the top ten. The chain carries TRBV20-1 and TRBJ2-4; 12 bases fit TRBD2. This material consisted of PBMCs from blood, taken around 15 days before vaccination. The sequence was obtained from a man aged 50 to 60 who received an inactivated influenza vaccine. CDR3 nucleotides: TGCAGTGCTAGAGATTTGACTAGCGGGAGTGACATTCAGTACTTC. This gives the protein CSARDLTSGSDIQYF.